The 12 T cell receptor beta chains below all came from one sample that was sequenced in a study of beta chain features in type 1 diabetes. The investigators reverse transcribed all of the isolated RNA, so they sequenced expressed TCRB transcripts. Assay: immunoSEQ multiplex PCR; the TCRdb copy retains only in-frame clones and omits some. The sample carries about 360,000 clones, roughly an eighth recorded once. Material for sequencing was naive CD4+ T cells from blood. Receptors were obtained from a man between 18 and 35 years old in good health.

This clone occurred a few times. The V and J genes are TRBV9 and TRBJ1-2, with 9 bases lining up with TRBD1. The J segment lost 6 bases and the V segment lost 1 base, leaving 7 bases of the junction unmatched. CDR3 size: 15 residues. Germline CDR1 reads SGDLS; CDR2 reads YYNGEE. CDR3 loop: CASSVIGQGNDGYTF. The CDR3 region has the DNA TGTGCCAGCAGCGTAATAGGACAGGGGAACGATGGCTACACCTTC.

V gene TRBV7-2 combines with J gene TRBJ2-3; D remains unclear. The CDR3 runs to 14 residues. V lost 3 bases, J lost 4 bases, and 11 bases lay in between. Germline V CDR1 and CDR2: SGHTA, FQGNSA. The CDR3 is CASSLGLRPDTQYF. The DNA of the CDR3 is TGTGCCAGCAGCTTGGGCCTTCGCCCAGATACGCAGTATTTT.

There are a few counts of this clone. The J gene is TRBJ2-1, the V gene TRBV4-1; 7 bases are a match to TRBD2. In germline, CDR1 is MGHRA, CDR2 YSYEKL. Trimming at V came to 3 bases and at J to 12 bases, leaving 17 bases not matched to a gene. This CDR3 spans 16 amino acids. CDR3: CASSHTTAGEGRGQFF. The CDR3 DNA follows: TGCGCCAGCAGCCACACGACGGCTGGGGAGGGTAGGGGGCAGTTCTTC.

This clone was detected a few times. V usage is TRBV29-1 and J usage is TRBJ2-7, with D maybe TRBD2 (5 bases). The germline gives CDR1 SQVTM, CDR2 ANQGSEA. V lost 7 bases, J lost 0 bases, and 7 bases lay in between. The CDR3 extends over 11 amino acids. CDR3 DNA sequence: TGCAGCGGCGGGTCCTCCTACGAGCAGTACTTC. Translated: CSGGSSYEQYF.

As for this clone: Other nucleotide sequences from this sample produce the same CDR3. The rearrangement joins TRBV30 to TRBJ1-1; tentative D call: TRBD1 (6 bases). Germline values: CDR1 GTSNPN, CDR2 SVGIG (reference sequence). The CDR3 loop spans 13 amino acids. V lost 3 bases and J lost 1, with 9 bases in between. The CDR3, as DNA: TGTGCCTGGAGCGAACAGGGGAACACTGAAGCTTTCTTT. This gives the protein CAWSEQGNTEAFF.

The chain links TRBV10-3 to TRBJ2-3; 9 nucleotides agree with TRBD1. Looked up from germline, CDR1 is ENHRY and CDR2 is SYGVKD. Losses at the gene ends were 2 bases for V and 1 base for J; bases not matched to a gene: 4. This CDR3 contains 16 residues. CDR3: CAISEIRDRGTDTQYF. CDR3 DNA: TGTGCCATCAGTGAGATCCGGGACAGGGGCACAGATACGCAGTATTTT.

This clone was observed a few times. The gene calls are TRBV9 and TRBJ2-2; 7 nucleotides line up with TRBD2. Germline V gives CDR1 SGDLS, CDR2 YYNGEE. This CDR3 is built from 14 residues. V dropped 1 base and J dropped 6; count of bases not matched to a gene: 3. The CDR3 sequence is CASSVRGGSGELFF. The CDR3 nucleotides are TGTGCCAGCAGCGTACGGGGAGGGTCCGGGGAGCTGTTTTTT.

The CDR3: CASSLGLTEAYEQYF. CDR3 nucleotide sequence: TGTGCCAGCAGCTTAGGACTAACGGAGGCCTACGAGCAGTACTTC. V gene TRBV5-4 combines with J gene TRBJ2-7; D may be TRBD2 (6 bases). This CDR3 spans 15 amino acids. V was cut by 2 bases and J by 2 bases, with 14 bases left in between. Germline lookup yields CDR1 SGHNT and CDR2 YYREEE (reference sequence). Supplemented by reference TRBV5-4 and TRBJ2-7, the full variable domain reads ETGVTQSPTHLIKTRGQQVTLRCSSQSGHNTVSWYQQALGQGPQFIFQYYREEENGRGNFPPRFSGLQFPNYSSELNVNALELDDSALYLCASSLGLTEAYEQYFGPGTRLTVT.

V and J are TRBV11-2 and TRBJ1-2; D not certain. The CDR3 is 13 amino acids. V shed 3 bases and J shed 4 bases, with 9 bases lying between them. Germline-derived CDR1 and CDR2 are SGHAT and FQNNGV. CDR3: CASSFPGSYGYTF. The DNA of the CDR3 is TGTGCCAGCAGCTTCCCCGGTAGCTATGGCTACACCTTC. The full variable domain, with the rest looked up from reference TRBV11-2 and TRBJ1-2, is EAGVAQSPRYKIIEKRQSVAFWCNPISGHATLYWYQQILGQGPKLLIQFQNNGVVDDSQLPKDRFSAERLKGVDSTLKIQPAKLEDSAVYLCASSFPGSYGYTFGSGTRLTVV.

V gene TRBV23-1 combines with J gene TRBJ1-1; 7 bases are shared with TRBD1. TRBV23-1 is known as an ORF, though its function is uncertain. Trimming took 1 base from V and 5 from J; bases not matched to a gene: 10. CDR3 length: 16 residues. CDR3 protein: CASSQFGQGVRTEAFF. The CDR3 coding sequence is TGCGCCAGCAGTCAATTTGGTCAGGGGGTCCGGACTGAAGCTTTCTTT.

The chain uses TRBV6-6 and TRBJ2-1; D is undetermined. This CDR3 has 15 amino acids. Germline CDR1 reads MNHNY; CDR2 reads SVGAGI (reference sequence). V was cut by 4 bases and J by 0 bases, with 10 bases left in between. DNA for the CDR3: TGTGCCAGCAGTTCCGCGAAAAGCTCCTACAATGAGCAGTTCTTC. The encoded protein is CASSSAKSSYNEQFF.

V and J are TRBV28 and TRBJ2-3; 10 bases match TRBD2. This CDR3 comprises 15 residues. Unmatched junction bases numbered 6, after V lost 7 bases and J lost 2 bases. In germline, CDR1 is MDHEN, CDR2 SYDVKM. CDR3 in amino acids: CASKLAGALTDTQYF. The CDR3 DNA sequence: TGTGCCAGCAAGCTAGCGGGAGCCCTCACAGATACGCAGTATTTT.